The TCR beta chain under discussion was sequenced for a study of OX40 agonist ivuxolimab in advanced cancers. In the study overall: The group had a mean age of roughly 56 years, ranged from roughly 20 to 79, and was 80% to 90% male.

A word on this clone: Antigen: not known.

This CDR3 is built from 14 residues. With 1 base removed from V and 2 bases from J, the gap between germline ends came to 6 bases. Germline loops: CDR1 SGHRS, CDR2 YFSETQ. Study observations and caveats: Partial responders at 0.1-3.0 mg/kg had among the lowest clonal expansion.

Sequencing was performed with immunoSEQ multiplex PCR; in TCRdb, only in-frame clones are kept and a portion is missing. The sample includes fewer than 85,000 clones, about 88% of them seen just once. The chain joins TRBV5-1 to TRBJ2-2, with D possibly being TRBD1 or TRBD2 (5 bases each). The sequence was obtained from an adult with an advanced solid tumor such as melanoma, head and neck, liver or kidney cancer. The material sequenced was CD4+ or CD8+ T cells sorted from blood, taken in a trial of the OX40 agonist ivuxolimab. The CDR3 is CASSLRDNTGELFF. The CDR3 DNA reads as TGCGCCAGCAGCTTGAGGGACAACACCGGGGAGCTGTTTTTT.